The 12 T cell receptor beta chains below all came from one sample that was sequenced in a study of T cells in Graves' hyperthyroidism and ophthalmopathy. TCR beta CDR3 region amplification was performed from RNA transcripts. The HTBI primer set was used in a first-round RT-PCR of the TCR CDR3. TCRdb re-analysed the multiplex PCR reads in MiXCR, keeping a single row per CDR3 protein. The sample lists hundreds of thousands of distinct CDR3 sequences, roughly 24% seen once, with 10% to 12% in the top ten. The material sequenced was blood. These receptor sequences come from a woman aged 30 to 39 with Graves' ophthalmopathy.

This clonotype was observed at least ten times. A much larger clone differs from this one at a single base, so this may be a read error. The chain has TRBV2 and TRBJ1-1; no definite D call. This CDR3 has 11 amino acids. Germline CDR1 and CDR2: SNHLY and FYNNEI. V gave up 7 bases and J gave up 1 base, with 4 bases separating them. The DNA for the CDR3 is TGTGCCAGCAACCAGAACACTGAAGCTTTCTTT. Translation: CASNQNTEAFF.

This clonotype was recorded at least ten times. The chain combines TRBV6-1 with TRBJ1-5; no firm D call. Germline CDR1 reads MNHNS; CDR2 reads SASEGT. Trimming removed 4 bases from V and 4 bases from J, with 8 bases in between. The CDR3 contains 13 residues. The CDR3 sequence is CASSVVFNQPQHF. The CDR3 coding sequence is TGTGCCAGCAGTGTGGTGTTTAATCAGCCCCAGCATTTT.

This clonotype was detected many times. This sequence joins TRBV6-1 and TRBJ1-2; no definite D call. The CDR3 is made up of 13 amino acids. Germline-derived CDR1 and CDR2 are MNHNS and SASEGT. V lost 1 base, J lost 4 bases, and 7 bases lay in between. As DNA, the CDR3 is TGTGCCAGCAGTGAAGAGTGGTTCTATGGCTACACCTTC. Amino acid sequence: CASSEEWFYGYTF.

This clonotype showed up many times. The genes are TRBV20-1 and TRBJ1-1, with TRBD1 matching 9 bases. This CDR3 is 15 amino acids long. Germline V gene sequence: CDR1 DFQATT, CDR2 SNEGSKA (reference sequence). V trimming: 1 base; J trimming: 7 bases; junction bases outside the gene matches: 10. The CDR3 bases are TGCAGTGCTAGAGGAGGGACAGGGTTTCCCCATGAAGCTTTCTTT. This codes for CSARGGTGFPHEAFF.

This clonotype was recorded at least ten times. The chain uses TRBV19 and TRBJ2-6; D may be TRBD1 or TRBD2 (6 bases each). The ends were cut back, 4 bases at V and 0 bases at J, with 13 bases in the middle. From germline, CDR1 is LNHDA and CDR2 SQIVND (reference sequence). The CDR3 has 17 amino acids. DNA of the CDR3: TGTGCCAGTAGTAGAACGGGGGCAGACTCTGGGGCCAACGTCCTGACTTTC. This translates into CASSRTGADSGANVLTF. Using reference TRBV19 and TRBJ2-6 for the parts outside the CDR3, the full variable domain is DGGITQSPKYLFRKEGQNVTLSCEQNLNHDAMYWYRQDPGQGLRLIYYSQIVNDFQKGDIAEGYSVSREKKESFPLTVTSAQKNPTAFYLCASSRTGADSGANVLTFGAGSRLTVL.

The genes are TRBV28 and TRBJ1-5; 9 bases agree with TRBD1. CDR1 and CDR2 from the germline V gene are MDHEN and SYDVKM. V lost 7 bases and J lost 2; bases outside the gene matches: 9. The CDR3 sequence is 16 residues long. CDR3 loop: CASIFRGQGRNQPQHF. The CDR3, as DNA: TGTGCCAGCATTTTTAGAGGACAGGGGCGCAATCAGCCCCAGCATTTT.

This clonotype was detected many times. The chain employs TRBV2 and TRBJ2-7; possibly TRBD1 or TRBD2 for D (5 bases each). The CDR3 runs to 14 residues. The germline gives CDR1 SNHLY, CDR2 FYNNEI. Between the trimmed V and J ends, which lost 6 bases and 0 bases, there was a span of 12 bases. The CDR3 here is CASSSGRNSYEQYF. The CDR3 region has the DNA TGTGCCAGCAGCTCGGGACGGAACTCCTACGAGCAGTACTTC.

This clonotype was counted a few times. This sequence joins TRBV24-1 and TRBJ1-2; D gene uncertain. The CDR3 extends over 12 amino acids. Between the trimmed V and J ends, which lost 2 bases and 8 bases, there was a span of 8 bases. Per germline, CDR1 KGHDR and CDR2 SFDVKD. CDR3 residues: CATSDSAGGYTF. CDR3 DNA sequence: TGTGCCACCAGTGATTCGGCCGGGGGCTACACCTTC.

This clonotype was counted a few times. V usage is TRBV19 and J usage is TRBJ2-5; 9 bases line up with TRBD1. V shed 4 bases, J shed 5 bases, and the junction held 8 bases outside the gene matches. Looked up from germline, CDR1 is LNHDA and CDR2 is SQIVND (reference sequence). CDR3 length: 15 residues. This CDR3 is CASSRGQGTGETQYF. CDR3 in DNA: TGTGCCAGTAGTAGGGGACAGGGAACAGGGGAGACCCAGTACTTC.

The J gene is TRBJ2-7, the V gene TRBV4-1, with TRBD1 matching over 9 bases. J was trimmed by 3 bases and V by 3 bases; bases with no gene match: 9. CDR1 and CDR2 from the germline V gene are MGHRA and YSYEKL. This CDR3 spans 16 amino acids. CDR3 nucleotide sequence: TGCGCCAGCAGCCACCGAGGGACAGGGAGTTTCTACGAGCAGTACTTC. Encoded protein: CASSHRGTGSFYEQYF.

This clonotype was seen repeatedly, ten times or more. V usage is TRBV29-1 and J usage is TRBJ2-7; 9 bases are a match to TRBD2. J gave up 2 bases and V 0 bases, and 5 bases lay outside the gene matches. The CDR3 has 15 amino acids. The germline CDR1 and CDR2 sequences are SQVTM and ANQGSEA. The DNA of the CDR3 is TGCAGCGTTGAAGAGGTAGCGGGGGAGCCCTACGAGCAGTACTTC. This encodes CSVEEVAGEPYEQYF.

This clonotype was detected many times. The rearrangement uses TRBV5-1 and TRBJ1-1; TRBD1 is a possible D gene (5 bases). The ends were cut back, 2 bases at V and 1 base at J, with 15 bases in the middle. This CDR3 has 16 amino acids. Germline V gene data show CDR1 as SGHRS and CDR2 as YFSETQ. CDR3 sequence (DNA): TGCGCCAGCAGCTTCCCCGCGGGACGGCAGAACACTGAAGCTTTCTTT. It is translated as CASSFPAGRQNTEAFF.